Sequencing of this TCR beta chain was carried out in a study of T-cell memory formation after mild COVID-19. Study-wide context: Largely, the TCR clusters proved donor specific.

Comments on this clonotype: Its cognate antigen is unknown.

V lost 4 bases and J lost 5, with 8 bases in between. The CDR3 covers 12 residues. The germline gives CDR1 LGHDT, CDR2 YNNKEL (reference sequence). The study's findings and limits: In pre-infection memory, a portion of responding clones appeared, which suggested that cross-reactive memory joined. Largely, contracting CD4+ clones fell within CM and EM, and contracting CD8+ clones within EMRA.

5'RACE with constant-segment primers yielded barcoded, UMI-tagged TCR alpha and TCR beta cDNA libraries. TCRdb recomputed calls from the 5' RACE reads with MiXCR, one row per CDR3 protein. The sample shows about 290,000 distinct CDR3 sequences, 15% to 20% of them seen only once. The sequenced material came from PBMCs or a T cell subset sorted from them (not recorded which). This clonotype originated in a man between 18 and 35 years old who had mild COVID-19 (a few samples of this study predate the infection). Cell type and time point are not known. This rearrangement joins TRBV3-1 to TRBJ2-5; D is undetermined. The CDR3 is CASSRQSETQYF. CDR3 coding DNA: TGTGCCAGCAGCCGACAATCGGAGACCCAGTACTTC.